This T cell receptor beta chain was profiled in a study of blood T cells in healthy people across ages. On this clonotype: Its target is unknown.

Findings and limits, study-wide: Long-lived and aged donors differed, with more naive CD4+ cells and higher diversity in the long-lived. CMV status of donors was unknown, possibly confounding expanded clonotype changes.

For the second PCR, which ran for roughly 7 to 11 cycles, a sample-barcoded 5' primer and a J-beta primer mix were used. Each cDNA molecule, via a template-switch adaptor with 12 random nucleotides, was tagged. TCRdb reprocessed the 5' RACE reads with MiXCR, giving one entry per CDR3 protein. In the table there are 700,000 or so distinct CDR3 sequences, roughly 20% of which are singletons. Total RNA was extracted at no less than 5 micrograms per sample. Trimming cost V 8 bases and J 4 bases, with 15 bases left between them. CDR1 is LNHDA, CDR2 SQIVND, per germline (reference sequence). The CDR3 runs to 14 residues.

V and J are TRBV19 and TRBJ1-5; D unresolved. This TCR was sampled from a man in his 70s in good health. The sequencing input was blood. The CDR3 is CASLDGQFNQPQHF. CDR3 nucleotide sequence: TGTGCCAGTCTGGACGGGCAATTTAATCAGCCCCAGCATTTT.